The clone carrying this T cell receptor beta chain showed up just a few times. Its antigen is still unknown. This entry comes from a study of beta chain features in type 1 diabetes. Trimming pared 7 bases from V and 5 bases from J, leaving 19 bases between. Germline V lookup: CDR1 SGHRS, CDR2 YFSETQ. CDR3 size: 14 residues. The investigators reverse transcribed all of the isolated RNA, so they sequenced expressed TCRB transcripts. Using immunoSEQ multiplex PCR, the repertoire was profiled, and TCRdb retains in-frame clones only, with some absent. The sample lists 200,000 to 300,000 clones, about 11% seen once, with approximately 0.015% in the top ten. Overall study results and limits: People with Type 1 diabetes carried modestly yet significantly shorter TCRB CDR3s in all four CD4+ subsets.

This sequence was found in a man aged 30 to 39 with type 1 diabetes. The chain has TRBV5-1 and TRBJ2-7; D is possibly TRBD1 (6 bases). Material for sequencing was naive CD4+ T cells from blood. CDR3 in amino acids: CASASPDSINEQYF. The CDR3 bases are TGCGCCAGCGCGTCCCCGGACAGTATCAACGAGCAGTACTTC.